These 2 T cell receptor beta chains share one sample of origin, sequenced in a study of shared clonotypes between healthy human individuals (dated by TCRdb to 2018 to 2020). Library method: the immunoSEQ multiplex PCR assay. TCRdb carries this immuneACCESS record with in-frame sequences only. Its versions omit some clonotypes, under half of them owing to an unresolved V gene in the studies checked, with the rest unexplained. The sample records millions of clones, approximately 93% of which are singletons. Approximately 0.4% of the sample goes to the ten largest clones. Specimen: naive CD4+ T cells from PBMCs. Reading the label with the study, this specimen's cell subset or site is: CD45RA+ positively selected. All receptors come from a man aged 18 to 29 in good health. Some clones in this sample may be carry-over from other donors' samples.

The chain employs TRBV4-1 and TRBJ2-3; D gene unclear. Germline V CDR1 and CDR2: MGHRA, YSYEKL. The CDR3 runs 15 residues. V lost 2 bases and J 7 bases, leaving 16 bases between the germline ends. The CDR3 sequence is CASSQIARVGNTQYF. CDR3 DNA: TGCGCCAGCAGCCAAATCGCTAGGGTTGGGAATACGCAGTATTTT.

V is TRBV5-4 and J is TRBJ1-1; 7 nucleotides agree with TRBD1. The CDR3 covers 15 residues. The V and J ends lost 2 bases and 1 base, in that order; junction bases with no gene match: 5. Per germline, CDR1 SGHNT and CDR2 YYREEE (reference sequence). The CDR3 region is CASSLPGQRNTEAFF. For the CDR3, the DNA is TGTGCCAGCAGCTTACCGGGACAGAGGAACACTGAAGCTTTCTTT.